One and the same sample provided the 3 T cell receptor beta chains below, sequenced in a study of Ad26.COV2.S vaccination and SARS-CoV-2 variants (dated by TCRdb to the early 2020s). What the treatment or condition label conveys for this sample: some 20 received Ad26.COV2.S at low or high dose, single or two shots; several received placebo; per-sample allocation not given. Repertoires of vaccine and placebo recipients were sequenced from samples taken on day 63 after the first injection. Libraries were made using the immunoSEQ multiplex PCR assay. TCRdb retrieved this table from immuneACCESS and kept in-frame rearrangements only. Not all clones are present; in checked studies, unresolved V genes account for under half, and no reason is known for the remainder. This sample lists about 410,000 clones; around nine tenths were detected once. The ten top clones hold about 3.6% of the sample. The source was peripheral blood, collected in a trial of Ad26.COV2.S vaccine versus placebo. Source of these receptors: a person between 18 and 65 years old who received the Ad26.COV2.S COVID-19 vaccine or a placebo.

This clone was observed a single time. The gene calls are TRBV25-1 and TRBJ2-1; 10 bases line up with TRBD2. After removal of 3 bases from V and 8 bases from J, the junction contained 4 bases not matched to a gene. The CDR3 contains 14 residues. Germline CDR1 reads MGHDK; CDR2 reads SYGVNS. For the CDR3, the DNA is TGTGCCAGCAGTGACCAGCGGGGGGGGCATGAGCAGTTCTTC. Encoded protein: CASSDQRGGHEQFF.

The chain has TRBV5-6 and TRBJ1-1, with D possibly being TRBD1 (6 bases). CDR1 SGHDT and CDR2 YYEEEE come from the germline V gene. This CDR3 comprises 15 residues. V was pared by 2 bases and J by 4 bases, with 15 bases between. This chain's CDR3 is CASSFYQGFGTEAFF. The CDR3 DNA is TGTGCCAGCAGCTTTTACCAGGGGTTTGGCACTGAAGCTTTCTTT.

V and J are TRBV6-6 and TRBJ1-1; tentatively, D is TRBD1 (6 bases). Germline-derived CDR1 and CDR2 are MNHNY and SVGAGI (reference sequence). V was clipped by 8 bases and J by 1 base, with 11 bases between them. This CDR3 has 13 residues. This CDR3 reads CASLGGPNTEAFF. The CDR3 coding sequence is TGTGCCAGCTTAGGGGGACCGAACACTGAAGCTTTCTTT.